This is a list of T cell receptor beta chains from one sample in a study of control samples from healthy donors and cancer patients. Measured with immunoSEQ multiplex PCR; TCRdb has only the in-frame clones, and not every one. The data show about 35,000 clones, with approximately 93% seen just once and under 2% held by the top ten. The sample consisted of PBMCs. Receptors were obtained from a man aged 40-50 years with colorectal cancer. CDR3s include the opening cysteine and the closing phenylalanine or tryptophan. A D gene is named only where the DNA matches it firmly. Some rows mark clone size as missing; the rest say once, few, many or name a class of expanded clone.

j_gene	abundance	d_gene	v_gene	CDR3aa	CDR3nt
TRBJ2-3	.	.	TRBV7-2	CASSSGFTDTQYF	TGTGCCAGCAGCTCGGGATTCACAGATACGCAGTATTTT
TRBJ1-5	.	TRBD1	TRBV2	CASRREQGNQPQHF	TGTGCCAGCAGGAGGGAACAGGGGAATCAGCCCCAGCATTTT
TRBJ2-1	.	TRBD2	TRBV18	CASSPVGGKYNEQFF	TGTGCCAGCTCACCAGTCGGGGGGAAGTACAATGAGCAGTTCTTC
TRBJ2-3	.	.	TRBV6-5	CASSPSRSTDTQYF	TGTGCCAGCAGTCCCAGCCGAAGCACAGATACGCAGTATTTT
TRBJ2-7	.	.	TRBV2	CASSEGTRIYEQYF	TGTGCCAGCAGTGAAGGGACGCGGATCTACGAGCAGTACTTC
TRBJ1-6	.	.	TRBV9	CASSPGLLSNSPLHF	TGTGCCAGCAGCCCAGGACTCTTGTCCAATTCACCCCTCCACTTT
TRBJ2-1	.	TRBD2	TRBV5-6	CASNPTSGGVEQFF	TGTGCCAGCAACCCAACTAGCGGGGGTGTTGAGCAGTTCTTC
TRBJ2-7	.	TRBD1	TRBV10-1	CATNRGQRSSYEQYF	TGCGCCACCAATCGGGGACAGAGGAGCTCCTACGAGCAGTACTTC
TRBJ2-2	.	TRBD2	TRBV5-4	CASRRLAGGTGELFF	TGTGCCAGCCGGAGACTAGCGGGGGGCACCGGGGAGCTGTTTTTT
TRBJ1-3	.	TRBD1	TRBV2	CASIRNRGAGNTIYF	TGTGCCAGCATCCGAAACAGGGGGGCTGGAAACACCATATATTTT
TRBJ2-7	.	.	TRBV30	CAWSGAAYEQYF	TGTGCCTGGAGTGGGGCAGCCTACGAGCAGTACTTC
TRBJ1-2	.	.	TRBV2	CASRDSGGYGYTF	TGTGCCAGCAGGGACTCCGGAGGCTATGGCTACACCTTC
TRBJ2-3	.	.	TRBV4-2	CASSLYDRSSTDTQYF	TGTGCCAGCAGCCTCTATGACAGATCTAGCACAGATACGCAGTATTTT
TRBJ1-3	.	TRBD1	TRBV6-6	CASSSETGFGNTIYF	TGTGCCAGCAGTTCCGAGACAGGGTTTGGAAACACCATATATTTT
TRBJ1-3	.	.	TRBV5-1	CASSLTGPDSGNTIYF	TGCGCCAGCAGCCTAACAGGGCCCGACTCTGGAAACACCATATATTTT
TRBJ2-7	once	TRBD1	TRBV5-6	CASSFGTGGASGEQYF	TGTGCCAGCAGCTTTGGGACAGGGGGCGCATCTGGCGAGCAGTACTTC
TRBJ2-2	few	.	TRBV27	CASWRGTGELFF	TGTGCCAGTTGGCGGGGAACCGGGGAGCTGTTTTTT
TRBJ2-5	.	.	TRBV5-1	CASSLAGQQETQYF	TGCGCCAGCAGCTTGGCCGGGCAACAAGAGACCCAGTACTTC
TRBJ2-5	.	.	TRBV18	CASSPSMGGETQYF	TGTGCCAGCTCACCAAGCATGGGAGGAGAGACCCAGTACTTC
TRBJ2-7	.	.	TRBV6-1	CASSEAQRDEQYF	TGTGCCAGCAGTGAAGCGCAAAGGGACGAGCAGTACTTC
TRBJ2-1	.	.	TRBV25-1	CASLGVGNEQFF	TGTGCCAGCCTGGGCGTGGGGAATGAGCAGTTCTTC
TRBJ2-3	once	TRBD1	TRBV15	CATSRARTGKSTDTQYF	TGTGCCACCAGCAGAGCCAGGACAGGAAAAAGCACAGATACGCAGTATTTT
TRBJ2-7	.	.	TRBV6-2/TRBV6-3	CASSLQTGAYEQYF	TGTGCCAGCAGTTTACAGACAGGTGCCTACGAGCAGTACTTC
TRBJ2-1	.	.	TRBV30	CAWTGTSYNEQFF	TGTGCCTGGACCGGGACCTCCTACAATGAGCAGTTCTTC
TRBJ2-3	.	TRBD2	TRBV5-4	CASSLLAGGTDTQYF	TGTGCCAGCAGCCTCCTAGCGGGAGGCACAGATACGCAGTATTTT
TRBJ1-2	.	.	TRBV7-8	CASSRGGARAGYTF	TGTGCCAGCAGCCGAGGGGGGGCCCGAGCGGGCTACACCTTC
TRBJ1-3	.	.	TRBV9	CASSVGGGSGNTIYF	TGTGCCAGCAGCGTAGGGGGCGGCTCTGGAAACACCATATATTTT
TRBJ1-1	.	.	TRBV6-1	CASSEGGSPEAFF	TGTGCCAGCAGTGAAGGTGGGAGCCCTGAAGCTTTCTTT
TRBJ1-1	once	TRBD1	TRBV2	CARWTGGSGTEAFF	TGTGCCAGATGGACAGGGGGGAGTGGCACTGAAGCTTTCTTT
TRBJ2-7	.	TRBD1	TRBV27	CASSLNRGYEQYF	TGTGCCAGCAGTTTAAACAGGGGTTACGAGCAGTACTTC
TRBJ1-2	.	TRBD1	TRBV7-3	CASSLAGTGGGYTF	TGTGCCAGCAGCTTGGCCGGGACAGGGGGCGGCTACACCTTC
TRBJ2-7	.	.	TRBV5-1	CASSLFKGRDSEQYF	TGCGCCAGCAGCTTGTTTAAGGGCAGGGATTCCGAGCAGTACTTC
TRBJ2-7	.	.	TRBV6-5	CASSSGQPSAYEQYF	TGTGCCAGCAGTTCGGGCCAACCCTCGGCCTACGAGCAGTACTTC
TRBJ2-7	.	.	TRBV30	CAWSVAGIKDEQYF	TGTGCCTGGAGTGTAGCAGGGATCAAGGACGAGCAGTACTTC
TRBJ1-5	.	.	TRBV6-1	CASSEARVGAGVSNQPQHF	TGTGCCAGCAGTGAAGCGCGGGTTGGGGCAGGGGTCAGCAATCAGCCCCAGCATTTT
TRBJ1-5	.	.	TRBV5-1	CASSLGQSGGNQPQHF	TGCGCCAGCAGCTTGGGACAGTCGGGCGGCAATCAGCCCCAGCATTTT
TRBJ1-2	once	TRBD1	TRBV6-5	CASSLQGGLGYTF	TGTGCCAGCAGTCTACAGGGGGGGCTTGGCTACACCTTC
TRBJ2-7	.	.	TRBV13	CASSISSRGYEQYF	TGTGCCAGCAGCATCTCATCCAGGGGCTACGAGCAGTACTTC
TRBJ2-1	.	TRBD2	TRBV19	CASSRSGGYNEQFF	TGTGCCAGTAGTAGGAGCGGGGGTTACAATGAGCAGTTCTTC
TRBJ2-2	.	.	TRBV6-5	CASSNKGELFF	TGTGCCAGCAGTAACAAAGGGGAGCTGTTTTTT
TRBJ2-5	.	.	TRBV9	CASSVAMGEQETQYF	TGTGCCAGCAGCGTAGCAATGGGTGAGCAAGAGACCCAGTACTTC
TRBJ2-5	.	TRBD2	TRBV3-1/TRBV3-2	CASSQVGLAGGSKTQYF	TGTGCCAGCAGCCAAGTAGGACTAGCGGGGGGGTCGAAGACCCAGTACTTC
TRBJ2-3	.	.	TRBV9	CASSVAGRMNADTQYF	TGTGCCAGCAGCGTAGCTGGGAGGATGAATGCAGATACGCAGTATTTT
TRBJ2-1	.	TRBD2	TRBV25-1	CASSDRGGRNEQFF	TGTGCCAGCAGTGACCGGGGGGGCCGGAATGAGCAGTTCTTC
TRBJ2-1	.	TRBD2	TRBV11-3	CASSLGGREQFF	TGTGCCAGCAGCTTGGGGGGGAGGGAGCAGTTCTTC
TRBJ1-3	.	.	TRBV6-1	CASSETAGSGNTIYF	TGTGCCAGCAGTGAAACGGCAGGCTCTGGAAACACCATATATTTT
TRBJ2-5	.	TRBD2	TRBV7-2	CASSYKRGGQETQYF	TGTGCCAGCAGCTATAAGCGGGGGGGACAAGAGACCCAGTACTTC
TRBJ2-1	.	.	TRBV5-6	CASSLPQATYNEQFF	TGTGCCAGCAGCTTACCACAGGCTACCTACAATGAGCAGTTCTTC
TRBJ1-2	.	.	TRBV11-1	CASSLSRQESYGYTF	TGTGCCAGCAGCTTGAGCAGACAGGAAAGCTATGGCTACACCTTC
TRBJ2-1	.	TRBD2	TRBV7-3	CASSPSGLLTHEQFF	TGTGCCAGCAGCCCATCGGGACTACTCACACATGAGCAGTTCTTC
TRBJ2-1	.	.	TRBV18	CASSPSGGLVNEQFF	TGTGCCAGCTCACCAAGTGGGGGGCTGGTCAATGAGCAGTTCTTC
TRBJ2-7	.	.	TRBV6-5	CASRGLYEQYF	TGTGCCAGCAGGGGTCTCTACGAGCAGTACTTC
TRBJ2-1	.	.	TRBV27	CASSPDWGNEQFF	TGTGCCAGCAGCCCTGACTGGGGCAATGAGCAGTTCTTC
TRBJ1-6	.	.	TRBV7-2	CASSLAGGYSPLHF	TGTGCCAGCAGCTTAGCAGGGGGGTATTCACCCCTCCACTTT
TRBJ2-1	.	.	TRBV6-5	CASRMNNEQFF	TGTGCCAGCAGGATGAACAATGAGCAGTTCTTC
TRBJ2-5	.	.	TRBV7-2	CASSPHRSQETQYF	TGTGCCAGCAGCCCGCATCGGAGTCAAGAGACCCAGTACTTC
TRBJ1-2	.	TRBD1	TRBV19	CASSAGQGERYGYTF	TGTGCCAGTAGTGCGGGACAGGGTGAACGTTATGGCTACACCTTC
TRBJ2-3	.	.	TRBV19	CASSRRALGDTQYF	TGTGCCAGTAGTAGGCGAGCGCTCGGAGATACGCAGTATTTT
TRBJ2-5	.	TRBD2	TRBV4-3	CASSQDRPSGYQETQYF	TGCGCCAGCAGCCAAGATCGTCCTAGCGGCTACCAAGAGACCCAGTACTTC
TRBJ2-1	.	TRBD2	TRBV14	CASSHSGGAPWYNEQFF	TGTGCCAGCAGCCACAGCGGGGGGGCCCCCTGGTACAATGAGCAGTTCTTC